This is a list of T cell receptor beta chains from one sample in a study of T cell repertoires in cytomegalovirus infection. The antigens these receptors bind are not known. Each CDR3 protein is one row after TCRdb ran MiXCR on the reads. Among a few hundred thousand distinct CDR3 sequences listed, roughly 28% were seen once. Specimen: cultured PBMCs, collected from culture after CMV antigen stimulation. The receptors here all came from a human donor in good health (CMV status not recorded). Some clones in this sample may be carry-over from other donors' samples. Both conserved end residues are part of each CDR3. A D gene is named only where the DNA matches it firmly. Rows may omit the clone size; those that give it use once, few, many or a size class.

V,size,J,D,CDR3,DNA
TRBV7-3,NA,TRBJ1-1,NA,CASSLTGPGGITNTEAFF,TGTGCCAGCAGCTTAACTGGACCGGGGGGCATAACCAACACTGAAGCTTTCTTT
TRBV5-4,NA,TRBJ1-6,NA,CASRSHPEAPLHF,TGTGCCAGCAGGAGTCATCCGGAGGCACCCCTCCACTTT
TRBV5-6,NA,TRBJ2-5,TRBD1,CASRSVGTGRETQYF,TGTGCCAGCAGATCCGTCGGGACAGGGAGAGAGACCCAGTACTTC
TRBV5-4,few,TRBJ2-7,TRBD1,CASSSGITGGTYEQYF,TGTGCCAGCAGCTCGGGGATCACAGGGGGCACCTACGAGCAGTACTTC
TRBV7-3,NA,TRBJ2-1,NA,CASSLGGGQREQFF,TGTGCCAGCAGCTTAGGCGGGGGCCAGCGGGAGCAGTTCTTC
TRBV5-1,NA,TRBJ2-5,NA,CASSKDSFQETQYF,TGCGCCAGCAGCAAAGACAGCTTCCAAGAGACCCAGTACTTC
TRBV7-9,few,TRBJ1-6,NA,CASRRPGANSPLHF,TGTGCCAGCAGACGTCCAGGGGCTAATTCACCCCTCCACTTT
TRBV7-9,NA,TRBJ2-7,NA,CASSSQQTGPTYEQYF,TGTGCCAGCAGCTCACAACAGACAGGACCGACCTACGAGCAGTACTTC
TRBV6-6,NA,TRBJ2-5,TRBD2,CASSYGERGVQETQYF,TGTGCCAGCAGTTACGGGGAGCGGGGGGTCCAGGAGACCCAGTACTTC
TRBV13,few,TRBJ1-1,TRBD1,CASSPQGEQGPTEAFF,TGTGCCAGCAGCCCCCAGGGGGAGCAGGGGCCCACTGAAGCTTTCTTT
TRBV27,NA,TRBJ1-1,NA,CASSPRRMTEAFF,TGTGCCAGCAGTCCCCGTCGGATGACCGAAGCTTTCTTT
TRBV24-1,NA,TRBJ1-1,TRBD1,CATSERQGARTEAFF,TGTGCCACCAGTGAGCGACAGGGGGCGAGAACTGAAGCTTTCTTT
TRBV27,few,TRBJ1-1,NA,CASSFWGYLRWNNPNTEAFF,TGTGCCAGCAGTTTTTGGGGATATTTGCGATGGAACAACCCGAACACTGAAGCTTTCTTT
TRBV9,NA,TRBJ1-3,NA,CASSVEVGGHESTSHSGNTIYF,TGTGCCAGCAGCGTAGAAGTGGGTGGCCATGAGAGCACCTCGCACTCTGGAAACACCATATATTTT
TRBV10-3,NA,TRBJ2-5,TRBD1,CAISDQGQARETQYF,TGTGCCATCAGTGACCAGGGACAGGCCCGTGAGACCCAGTACTTC
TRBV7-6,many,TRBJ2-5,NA,CASSGPQETQYF,TGTGCCAGCAGCGGACCGCAAGAGACCCAGTACTTC
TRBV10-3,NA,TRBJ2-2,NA,CATRRRGDNTGELFF,TGTGCCACCCGAAGGAGGGGGGACAACACCGGGGAGCTGTTTTTT
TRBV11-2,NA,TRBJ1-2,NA,CASSPLSGMGGYTF,TGTGCCAGCAGCCCTTTGAGCGGTATGGGGGGCTACACCTTC
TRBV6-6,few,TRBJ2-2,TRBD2,CASSYAGGNTGELFF,TGTGCCAGCAGTTATGCGGGGGGGAACACCGGGGAGCTGTTTTTT
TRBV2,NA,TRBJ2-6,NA,CAHTRGGSGANVLTF,TGTGCTCATACTCGAGGCGGCTCTGGGGCCAACGTCCTGACTTTC
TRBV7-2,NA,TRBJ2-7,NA,CASSSPAISFIRYF,TGTGCCAGCAGCTCACCGGCCATCTCATTTATTCGGTACTTC
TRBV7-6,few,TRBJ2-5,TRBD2,CASSSQRGGEETQYF,TGTGCCAGCAGCTCCCAGCGGGGGGGCGAGGAGACCCAGTACTTC
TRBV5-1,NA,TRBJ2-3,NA,CASSRSAHDTDTQYF,TGCGCCAGCAGCAGGAGCGCTCACGACACAGATACGCAGTATTTT
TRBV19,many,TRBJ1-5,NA,CASSIYRDLSNQPQHF,TGTGCCAGTAGTATATACCGGGACCTTAGCAATCAGCCCCAGCATTTT
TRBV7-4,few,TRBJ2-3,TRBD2,CASSPTSAQRDTQYF,TGTGCCAGCAGCCCTACTAGCGCCCAGAGAGATACGCAGTATTTT
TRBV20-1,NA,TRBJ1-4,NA,CSAISRRGVAGSTNEKLFF,TGCAGTGCTATTTCCCGGCGAGGGGTGGCAGGATCAACTAATGAAAAACTGTTTTTT